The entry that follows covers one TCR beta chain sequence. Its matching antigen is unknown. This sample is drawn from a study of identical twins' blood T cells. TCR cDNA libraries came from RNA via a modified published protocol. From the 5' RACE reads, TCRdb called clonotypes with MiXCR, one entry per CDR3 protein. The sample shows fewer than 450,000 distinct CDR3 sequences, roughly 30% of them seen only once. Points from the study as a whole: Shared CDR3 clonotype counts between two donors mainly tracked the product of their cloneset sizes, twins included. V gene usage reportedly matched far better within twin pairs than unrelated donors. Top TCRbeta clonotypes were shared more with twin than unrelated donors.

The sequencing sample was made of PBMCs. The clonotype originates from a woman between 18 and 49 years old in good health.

CDR3: CASSFGEITGELFF. In DNA, the CDR3 is TGTGCCAGCAGCTTCGGAGAAATCACCGGGGAGCTGTTTTTT. The rearrangement links TRBV7-9 to TRBJ2-2; no clear D gene. The germline V gene has CDR1 SEHNR and CDR2 FQNEAQ (reference sequence). The ends were cut back, 3 bases at V and 4 bases at J, with 9 bases in the middle. This CDR3 comprises 14 residues. The entire variable domain, with the rest obtained from reference TRBV7-9 and TRBJ2-2, is as follows: DTGVSQNPRHKITKRGQNVTFRCDPISEHNRLYWYRQTLGQGPEFLTYFQNEAQLEKSRLLSDRFSAERPKGSFSTLEIQRTEQGDSAMYLCASSFGEITGELFFGEGSRLTVL.